Following are 3 T cell receptor beta chains from one sample sequenced in a study of beta chain features in type 1 diabetes. Isolated RNA was reverse transcribed in full, so expressed TCRB transcripts were sequenced. TCRdb's table, derived via immunoSEQ multiplex PCR, lists solely in-frame clones and lacks some. The sample yields around 400,000 clones, around an eighth seen once. Sequencing was performed on naive CD4+ T cells from blood. The receptors here all came from a man aged 18 to 29 in good health.

The rearrangement links TRBV9 to TRBJ1-1, with TRBD1 identical over 9 bases. This CDR3 comprises 13 residues. V shed 4 bases and J 10 bases; nucleotides not matched to a gene: 8. From germline, CDR1 is SGDLS and CDR2 YYNGEE. DNA for the CDR3: TGTGCCAGCAGCCCATGGGGACAGGGATCAGCTTTCTTT. Translating gives CASSPWGQGSAFF.

This clone has more than one count but fewer than ten. CDR3 in DNA: TGCAGCGTCGACGACGGAGTTTCCTCCTACAATGAGCAGTTCTTC. Protein sequence: CSVDDGVSSYNEQFF. The rearrangement links TRBV29-1 to TRBJ2-1; no definite D call. The CDR3 runs 15 residues. The V and J ends lost 6 bases and 0 bases respectively, with 15 bases between them. Per germline, CDR1 SQVTM and CDR2 ANQGSEA.

The chain uses TRBV7-2 and TRBJ2-2; 10 positions agree with TRBD2. Germline values: CDR1 SGHTA, CDR2 FQGNSA. The CDR3 contains 16 residues. V gave up 5 bases and J gave up 3 bases; unmatched junction bases: 6. As DNA, the CDR3 is TGTGCCAGCAGCCGCCTAGCGGGGGATTACACCGGGGAGCTGTTTTTT. Protein sequence: CASSRLAGDYTGELFF.